The 19 T cell receptor beta chains reported below all come from one sample, sequenced in a study of tumor and adjacent non-tumor tissue in lung cancer. RNA was extracted from bulk tissue without any cell sorting. TCRbeta libraries were built with three rounds of nested PCR, modified from ARM-PCR. TCRdb called the multiplex PCR reads again in MiXCR, with one record for every CDR3 protein. The profile shows roughly 120,000 distinct CDR3 sequences, more than 60% of them singletons. The sequencing sample was made of lung tumor tissue. The receptors shown here come from a woman aged 55-70 years with non-small cell lung cancer.

This rearrangement joins TRBV24-1 to TRBJ2-7; D may be TRBD2 (6 bases). With 4 bases removed from V and 3 bases from J, the gap between germline ends came to 15 bases. The CDR3 runs to 15 residues. Germline loops: CDR1 KGHDR, CDR2 SFDVKD. The chain's CDR3 is CATSEKGLTYYEQYF. CDR3 DNA sequence: TGTGCCACCAGTGAAAAGGGACTGACTTACTACGAGCAGTACTTC.

Concerning this clonotype: Germline is not matched at one junction end, which may reflect a read error. As DNA, the CDR3 is TGTGTCAGCAGCTTCCCAAGGGAAGCTCTCTTT. Translation: CVSSFPREALF. The chain links TRBV11-2 to TRBJ1-1; D remains ambiguous. Per the germline V gene, CDR1 is SGHAT and CDR2 is FQNNGV. This CDR3 spans 11 amino acids.

Regarding this clonotype: Compared with germline, one end of the junction differs, possibly owing to a read error. This chain links TRBV7-8 with TRBJ2-1; possibly TRBD2 for D (5 bases). This CDR3 region has 16 residues. Germline V gene data show CDR1 as SGHVS and CDR2 as FQNEAQ. The CDR3 DNA sequence: TGCGCCAGCAGCTTAGCCTCGGGAAGTTTTCACAATGGGCAGTTCTTC. Protein sequence: CASSLASGSFHNGQFF.

About this clonotype: One base away lies a much larger clone, so this may be a sequencing read error. The CDR3, as DNA: TGCAGTGCTTGGCACAGAGCGGAGGGAGATACGCAGTATTTT. Its translation is CSAWHRAEGDTQYF. The chain employs TRBV20-1 and TRBJ2-3, with D maybe TRBD2 (6 bases). Germline V gene data show CDR1 as DFQATT and CDR2 as SNEGSKA (reference sequence). The CDR3 length is 14 residues. Trimming removed 5 bases from V and 5 bases from J, with 17 bases in between.

Only one count was recorded for this clonotype. A read error may account for a junction end that differs from germline. The chain is built from TRBV29-1 and TRBJ2-3; TRBD2 is a possible D gene (5 bases). Germline values: CDR1 SQVTM, CDR2 ANQGSEA. The CDR3 has 14 residues. This CDR3 is CSVDPRRNRDTQYF. The CDR3 region has the DNA TGTAGCGTTGACCCAAGGAGAAACAGAGATACGCAGTATTTT.

This clonotype has a count of ten or more. This chain joins TRBV4-3 and TRBJ1-5; TRBD1 might be the D (5 bases). The V gene lost 0 bases and the J gene lost 8 bases, with 8 bases spanning the gap. From germline, CDR1 is LGHNA and CDR2 YSLEER. The CDR3 is 13 residues long. The CDR3 DNA follows: TGCGCCAGCAGCCAAGATTACAGGAAGCCCCAGCATTTT. Encoded protein: CASSQDYRKPQHF.

The rearrangement joins TRBV4-3 to TRBJ2-7, with D unresolved. This CDR3 is built from 14 residues. Germline V lookup: CDR1 LGHNA, CDR2 YSLEER. The germline V and J ends were trimmed by 9 bases and 6 bases, with 21 bases remaining between them. The CDR3 protein is CASNQFVMESEQYF. The CDR3 region has the DNA TGCGCCAGTAACCAATTCGTCATGGAATCCGAGCAGTACTTC.

This chain joins TRBV20-1 and TRBJ1-1; no definite D call. The CDR3 covers 14 residues. Germline V lookup: CDR1 DFQATT, CDR2 SNEGSKA (reference sequence). The CDR3 coding sequence is TGCAATACTAGAGAGAGTACCCGGAACACTGAAGCTTTCTTT. Encoded protein: CNTRESTRNTEAFF.

The J gene is TRBJ1-5, the V gene TRBV11-2, with D hard to call. V was cut by 4 bases and J by 6 bases, with 10 bases left in between. The CDR3 covers 13 residues. Germline CDR1 and CDR2: SGHAT and FQNNGV. The CDR3 reads CASSYHRTQPQHF. For the CDR3, the DNA is TGTGCCAGCAGCTATCATAGAACTCAGCCCCAGCATTTT.

As to this clonotype: A much larger clonotype is one base distant, so this may be a read error. The chain combines TRBV12-3 or TRBV12-4 with TRBJ2-7, with D uncertain. This CDR3 region has 13 residues. The CDR3 spells CASSLGALYEHYF. CDR3 bases: TGTGCCAGCAGTTTAGGGGCCTTATACGAGCACTACTTC.

In the case of this clonotype: Mismatch with germline at one junction end may stem from a read error. This chain connects TRBV10-3 to TRBJ1-4; D possibly corresponds to TRBD1 (5 bases). The germline CDR1 and CDR2 sequences are ENHRY and SYGVKD. The CDR3 totals 12 residues. CDR3 in amino acids: CAISGHGEKRFF. CDR3 bases: TGTGCCATCAGCGGACACGGGGAAAAACGGTTTTTT.

V and J are TRBV20-1 and TRBJ2-2; D unresolved. Germline V gene sequence: CDR1 DFQATT, CDR2 SNEGSKA (reference sequence). This CDR3 is built from 13 residues. V was pared by 4 bases and J by 6 bases, with 12 bases between. The CDR3 sequence: CSAKAETAGELFF. CDR3 nucleotides: TGCAGTGCTAAGGCAGAAACCGCCGGGGAGCTGTTTTTT.

As concerns this clonotype: At one of its ends the junction is not consistent with the germline gene, which may arise from a read error. The chain links TRBV29-1 to TRBJ2-2; no reliable D call. The germline gives CDR1 SQVTM, CDR2 ANQGSEA. The CDR3 length is 12 residues. The CDR3 DNA follows: TGCATCGTTGCTGCAGCTGGCGGGGAGCTGTTTTTT. It codes for CIVAAAGGELFF.

Notes on this clonotype: A read error is likely, as this CDR3 ends without the conserved phenylalanine or tryptophan. V is TRBV20-1 and J is TRBJ2-7; D may be TRBD2 (5 bases). CDR3 size: 14 residues. Trimming stripped 6 bases from V and 5 bases from J, with 20 bases between. Germline V gene data show CDR1 as DFQATT and CDR2 as SNEGSKA (reference sequence). CDR3 in amino acids: CSAHPIVLGDEQYL. The CDR3 DNA reads TGCAGTGCCCACCCGATTGTACTGGGAGACGAGCAGTACCTC.

With regard to this clonotype: The missing conserved phenylalanine or tryptophan at the end of this CDR3 makes a read error likely. The gene calls are TRBV20-1 and TRBJ1-5; TRBD1 matches 8 bases. CDR1 and CDR2 (germline): DFQATT, SNEGSKA (reference sequence). The CDR3 sequence is 18 residues long. The V segment lost 6 bases and the J segment 5 bases; nucleotides outside the gene matches: 21. For the CDR3, the DNA is TGCAGTGCCCTAGTTGCGGACAGGGCTCCATCTCGAGATCAGCCCCAGCATTGT. It encodes CSALVADRAPSRDQPQHC.

The chain carries TRBV20-1 and TRBJ2-1; D may be TRBD2 (5 bases). CDR1 is DFQATT, CDR2 SNEGSKA, per germline (reference sequence). The CDR3 contains 16 residues. Trimming took off 0 bases at V and 8 bases at J, with 20 bases between the two ends. The CDR3 region has the DNA TGCAGTGCTAGAGATTTAGCGAGATATCGTACCTATGAGCAGTTCTTC. The encoded protein is CSARDLARYRTYEQFF.

About this clonotype itself: Germline and junction disagree at one end, which may indicate a read error. The chain recombines TRBV11-2 with TRBJ1-6; D unresolved. Germline CDR1 SGHAT, CDR2 FQNNGV. This CDR3 contains 14 residues. CDR3 sequence reads: CASNLEGSNSPLHF. CDR3 nucleotides: TGTGCAAGCAACTTAGAAGGAAGTAATTCACCCCTCCACTTT.

On this clonotype itself: Given a much more abundant clone one base away, this may be a read error. The chain joins TRBV4-3 to TRBJ1-4; the D is unclear. CDR3 size: 15 residues. Germline V gene sequence: CDR1 LGHNA, CDR2 YSLEER. CDR3 nucleotide sequence: TGCGTCAGCAGCCAAGAACTGGGGAGGGTTGAAAAACTGTTTTTT. As protein: CVSSQELGRVEKLFF.

This clonotype was seen just once. This CDR3 is missing its conserved last phenylalanine or tryptophan, likely due to a read error. The limits of the CDR3 on the DNA are not certain, so only TCRdb's listed CDR3 is given. The chain recombines TRBV20-1 with TRBJ2-5; TRBD2 reflects the table's D call only, with no check against the DNA. Germline V gene lookup returns CDR1 DFQATT and CDR2 SNEGSKA (reference sequence). Inclusive of both ends, the CDR3 amounts to 14 amino acids. The CDR3 sequence: CSAFSSGRGETQHI.